The source of this T cell receptor beta chain is a study of blood T cell repertoires in COVID-19. Study in general: Samples representing acute and convalescent COVID-19 were sourced from the United States, Italy and Spain.

The CDR3 runs 15 residues. Germline loops: CDR1 LNHNV, CDR2 YYDKDF (reference sequence). Trimming removed 4 bases from V and 2 bases from J; junction bases left unmatched: 6. Authors' methods: Reference gene primer amplification in the assay estimated nucleated cell counts. Some clones are missing from TCRdb's copy, which holds only in-frame ones; the method was immunoSEQ multiplex PCR. The DNA was the basis for D and trimming; V, J and clone size are from that table. The sample gives about 200,000 clones, roughly 86% of which show up once; more than 2.5% is in the top ten. The source is a man in his 60s with acute or convalescent COVID-19. Sequencing was performed on peripheral blood. V is TRBV15 and J is TRBJ1-1, with 8 bases lining up with TRBD1. The CDR3 DNA is TGTGCCACCAGCACCCGGACAGGGCACAACACTGAAGCTTTCTTT. As protein: CATSTRTGHNTEAFF.